These T cell receptor beta chains were read from a single sample in a study of T cell responses to AZD1222 COVID-19 vaccine. Repertoires were generated with immunoSEQ multiplex PCR, while TCRdb's copy carries only in-frame clones and drops some. The sample consists of some 150,000 clones, about nine tenths of them appearing once. This material consisted of peripheral blood, taken 28 days after the second dose of the MenACWY control vaccine. The receptors stem from an adult who received the MenACWY meningococcal vaccine as a control. Each CDR3 is given with its conserved first and last residue. The D gene is left open where the match is weak. Size is stated for part of the rows, as once, few or many counts, or as a class when the clone is expanded.

TRBD1,-,TRBV6-6,TRBJ2-3,CASSRSGTGGYASTDTQYF,TGTGCCAGCAGTCGATCCGGGACAGGGGGTTACGCTAGCACAGATACGCAGTATTTT
-,-,TRBV5-1,TRBJ2-7,CASSLGLVSPEQYF,TGCGCCAGCAGCTTGGGCCTAGTTTCTCCCGAGCAGTACTTC
-,-,TRBV10-3,TRBJ1-1,CAISEGQGTEAFF,TGTGCCATCAGTGAAGGCCAGGGCACTGAAGCTTTCTTT
-,-,TRBV29-1,TRBJ2-7,CSVVGIPGHYEQYF,TGCAGCGTTGTCGGTATTCCGGGACACTACGAGCAGTACTTC
TRBD2,-,TRBV18,TRBJ2-2,CASSPTSGSPATGELFF,TGTGCCAGCTCACCGACTAGCGGGAGCCCAGCAACCGGGGAGCTGTTTTTT
TRBD2,once,TRBV4-1,TRBJ2-7,CASSRAGRESYEQYF,TGCGCCAGCAGCCGAGCCGGGCGGGAGTCCTACGAGCAGTACTTC
-,few,TRBV28,TRBJ1-1,CASSSTVPGYAFF,TGTGCCAGCAGTTCCACGGTTCCGGGCTACGCTTTCTTT
-,-,TRBV19,TRBJ1-5,CASQGMWEPQHF,TGTGCCAGTCAAGGTATGTGGGAGCCCCAGCATTTT
TRBD1,few,TRBV11-2,TRBJ1-2,CASSLVGQRPLYLYGYTF,TGTGCCAGCAGCTTAGTGGGACAGAGACCTCTGTACCTCTATGGCTACACCTTC
-,-,TRBV7-2,TRBJ1-5,CASSLARSNQPQHF,TGTGCCAGCAGCTTGGCTCGGAGCAATCAGCCCCAGCATTTT
-,-,TRBV13,TRBJ1-3,CASSLRGVSGNTIYF,TGTGCCAGCAGCTTAAGGGGGGTATCTGGAAACACCATATATTTT
-,-,TRBV24-1,TRBJ1-2,CATSDLTANYGYTF,TGTGCCACCAGTGATTTAACCGCTAACTATGGCTACACCTTC
-,-,TRBV28,TRBJ2-7,CASKGYYEQYF,TGTGCCAGCAAGGGATACTACGAGCAGTACTTC
-,-,TRBV12-3/TRBV12-4,TRBJ2-2,CASKPSTGELFF,TGTGCCAGCAAGCCAAGCACCGGGGAGCTGTTTTTT
-,-,TRBV7-9,TRBJ1-2,CASSIRLTASNYGYTF,TGTGCCAGCAGCATCCGTTTGACAGCTTCTAACTATGGCTACACCTTC
-,-,TRBV12-2,TRBJ1-6,CASRLGDDNSPLHF,TGTGCAAGTCGCTTAGGAGACGATAATTCACCCCTCCACTTT
-,-,TRBV6-5,TRBJ1-3,CASSSQGGGNTIYF,TGTGCCAGCAGTTCCCAGGGAGGCGGAAACACCATATATTTT
TRBD1,-,TRBV5-1,TRBJ2-5,CASSLEVGTGETQYF,TGCGCCAGCAGCTTGGAGGTCGGGACAGGAGAGACCCAGTACTTC
TRBD2,-,TRBV9,TRBJ2-7,CASSVGLAEGYEQYF,TGTGCCAGCAGCGTAGGTCTAGCGGAGGGGTACGAGCAGTACTTC
-,-,TRBV10-3,TRBJ2-3,CASQVAVTTDTQYF,TGTGCCAGCCAGGTAGCGGTGACCACAGATACGCAGTATTTT
TRBD2,-,TRBV28,TRBJ2-7,CASSSTSDSYEQYF,TGTGCCAGCAGTTCCACTAGCGACTCCTACGAGCAGTACTTC
TRBD1,-,TRBV6-5,TRBJ2-2,CASNMGQGEVGELFF,TGTGCCAGCAATATGGGACAGGGGGAGGTCGGGGAGCTGTTTTTT
-,-,TRBV5-1,TRBJ2-1,CASSSELAGSYNEQFF,TGCGCCAGCAGCTCCGAACTAGCAGGCTCATACAATGAGCAGTTCTTC
-,-,TRBV7-2,TRBJ1-1,CASSLERSTNTEAFF,TGTGCCAGCAGCTTAGAGAGGAGTACCAACACTGAAGCTTTCTTT
-,-,TRBV11-2,TRBJ2-2,CASSLGLGANTGELFF,TGTGCCAGCAGCTTAGGACTAGGGGCGAACACCGGGGAGCTGTTTTTT
TRBD1,-,TRBV11-2,TRBJ1-2,CASSTGQDYGYTF,TGTGCCAGCAGCACGGGACAGGACTATGGCTACACCTTC
-,-,TRBV27,TRBJ1-2,CASSSSATTYGYTF,TGTGCCAGCAGTTCCTCGGCCACCACCTATGGCTACACCTTC
TRBD2,-,TRBV3-1/TRBV3-2,TRBJ2-7,CASSPTSGSVEQYF,TGTGCCAGCAGCCCTACTAGCGGGAGTGTCGAGCAGTACTTC
-,-,TRBV19,TRBJ1-5,CASRSRHLWGDQPQHF,TGTGCCAGTAGGAGCAGACACCTTTGGGGGGATCAGCCCCAGCATTTT
-,-,TRBV19,TRBJ1-1,CASSTERLGVSEAFF,TGTGCCAGTAGTACCGAAAGGCTTGGCGTCAGTGAAGCTTTCTTT
TRBD1,-,TRBV25-1,TRBJ1-6,CASSDYARGHSPLHF,TGTGCCAGCAGTGATTATGCGAGGGGGCATTCACCCCTCCACTTT
TRBD2,-,TRBV29-1,TRBJ2-2,CSTQREIGTGELFF,TGCAGCACTCAGCGGGAGATAGGCACCGGGGAGCTGTTTTTT
-,-,TRBV7-2,TRBJ2-3,CASSLVRASVTQYF,TGTGCCAGCAGCTTAGTCCGGGCTAGCGTTACGCAGTATTTT
TRBD1,-,TRBV19,TRBJ1-2,CASSWGQGDSYGYTF,TGTGCCAGTAGTTGGGGACAGGGGGACAGCTATGGCTACACCTTC
-,once,TRBV29-1,TRBJ1-5,CSVDSSEGGPQHF,TGCAGCGTTGATTCGTCGGAGGGGGGGCCCCAGCATTTT
-,-,TRBV7-9,TRBJ2-7,CASSNQLRAYEQYF,TGTGCCAGCAGCAACCAACTTCGTGCCTACGAGCAGTACTTC
-,-,TRBV11-2,TRBJ2-5,CASTGAETQYF,TGTGCCAGCACAGGAGCGGAGACCCAGTACTTC
-,-,TRBV27,TRBJ1-4,CASSYGTPWEKLFF,TGTGCCAGCAGTTACGGGACGCCGTGGGAGAAACTGTTTTTT
TRBD2,-,TRBV4-3,TRBJ2-5,CVSSQGLAGGQETQYF,TGCGTCAGCAGCCAAGGACTAGCGGGAGGGCAAGAGACCCAGTACTTC
-,once,TRBV9,TRBJ1-1,CASSVGSNTEAFF,TGTGCCAGCAGCGTGGGTTCGAACACTGAAGCTTTCTTT
-,-,TRBV5-8,TRBJ1-3,CASSAQGLNSGNTIYF,TGTGCCAGCAGCGCACAGGGCCTTAACTCTGGAAACACCATATATTTT
-,-,TRBV10-3,TRBJ2-7,CAISESDTYEQYF,TGTGCCATCAGTGAGTCAGATACTTACGAGCAGTACTTC
-,-,TRBV10-3,TRBJ1-2,CAIGQNYGYTF,TGTGCCATCGGACAGAACTATGGCTACACCTTC
-,once,TRBV11-2,TRBJ1-1,CASSLSNHEAFF,TGTGCCAGCAGCTTAAGTAATCATGAAGCTTTCTTT
-,-,TRBV29-1,TRBJ2-7,CSVGPRQGGYEQYF,TGCAGCGTTGGGCCCAGGCAGGGTGGGTACGAGCAGTACTTC
TRBD2,-,TRBV3-1/TRBV3-2,TRBJ2-5,CASSLGLAGGAETQYF,TGTGCCAGCAGCTTAGGACTAGCGGGAGGCGCTGAGACCCAGTACTTC
-,-,TRBV30,TRBJ2-5,CAWSTDRPHETQYF,TGTGCCTGGTCGACAGACAGACCTCACGAGACCCAGTACTTC
-,-,TRBV7-2,TRBJ2-7,CASSLALFGQHEQYF,TGTGCCAGCAGCTTAGCCCTGTTCGGACAGCACGAGCAGTACTTC
TRBD2,-,TRBV7-8,TRBJ2-1,CASSPSLESGTSRDEQFF,TGTGCCAGCAGCCCATCCTTAGAGTCTGGGACTAGTAGGGATGAGCAGTTCTTC
-,few,TRBV29-1,TRBJ1-1,CSVGQRGAEAFF,TGCAGCGTGGGGCAAAGGGGGGCTGAAGCTTTCTTT
-,-,TRBV6-1,TRBJ2-3,CASTPPVSGTDTQYF,TGTGCCAGCACCCCCCCGGTGTCGGGCACAGATACGCAGTATTTT
TRBD2,-,TRBV11-3,TRBJ2-3,CASSWGSGWADTQYF,TGTGCCAGCAGCTGGGGTAGCGGGTGGGCAGATACGCAGTATTTT
-,-,TRBV28,TRBJ1-1,CASSLEPWRGDTEAFF,TGTGCCAGCAGTTTGGAACCTTGGCGTGGTGACACTGAAGCTTTCTTT
TRBD2,-,TRBV4-2,TRBJ2-7,CASSQPSGSASYEQYF,TGTGCCAGCAGCCAACCGAGCGGGAGCGCTTCCTACGAGCAGTACTTC